This T cell receptor beta chain is drawn from a study of blood T cell repertoires in COVID-19. Overall study context: Acute-phase and convalescent COVID-19 samples originated in the United States, Italy and Spain. In each case, the material was cDNA or gDNA derived from T cells, B-cell-depleted T cells, or PBMCs.

In the authors' methods: Nucleated cell number was recorded as an estimate derived from reference gene primer amplification. Method: immunoSEQ multiplex PCR; TCRdb's copy keeps in-frame clones and lacks some. V, J and clone size reflect that table, while D and trimming were determined from the DNA. The sample has about 250,000 clones, about 85% seen once. This CDR3 is built from 16 residues. Per germline, CDR1 LGHDT and CDR2 YNNKEL (reference sequence). Trimming pared 3 bases from V and 4 bases from J, leaving 17 bases between. The V call is TRBV3-1 (or the pseudogene TRBV3-2), the J call TRBJ2-3; D call uncertain. Sequencing was carried out using peripheral blood. The receptor was derived from a woman in her sixties or seventies with active or convalescent COVID-19. In DNA, the CDR3 is TGTGCCAGCAGCCACAGATATGACTCCTACGCAGATACGCAGTATTTT. It codes for CASSHRYDSYADTQYF.